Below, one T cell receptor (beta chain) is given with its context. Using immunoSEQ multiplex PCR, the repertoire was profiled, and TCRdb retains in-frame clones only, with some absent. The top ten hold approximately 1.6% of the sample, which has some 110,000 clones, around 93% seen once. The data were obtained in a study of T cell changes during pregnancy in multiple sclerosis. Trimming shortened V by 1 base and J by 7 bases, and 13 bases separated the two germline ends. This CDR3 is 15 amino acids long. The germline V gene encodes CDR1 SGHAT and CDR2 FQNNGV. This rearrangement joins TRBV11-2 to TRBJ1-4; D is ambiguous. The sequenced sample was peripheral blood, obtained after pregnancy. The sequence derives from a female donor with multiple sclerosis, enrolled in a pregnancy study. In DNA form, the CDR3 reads TGTGCCAGCAGCTTAGGGGCCTATCTGGGTGAAAAACTGTTTTTT. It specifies CASSLGAYLGEKLFF. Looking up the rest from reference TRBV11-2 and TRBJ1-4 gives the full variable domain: EAGVAQSPRYKIIEKRQSVAFWCNPISGHATLYWYQQILGQGPKLLIQFQNNGVVDDSQLPKDRFSAERLKGVDSTLKIQPAKLEDSAVYLCASSLGAYLGEKLFFGSGTQLSVL.